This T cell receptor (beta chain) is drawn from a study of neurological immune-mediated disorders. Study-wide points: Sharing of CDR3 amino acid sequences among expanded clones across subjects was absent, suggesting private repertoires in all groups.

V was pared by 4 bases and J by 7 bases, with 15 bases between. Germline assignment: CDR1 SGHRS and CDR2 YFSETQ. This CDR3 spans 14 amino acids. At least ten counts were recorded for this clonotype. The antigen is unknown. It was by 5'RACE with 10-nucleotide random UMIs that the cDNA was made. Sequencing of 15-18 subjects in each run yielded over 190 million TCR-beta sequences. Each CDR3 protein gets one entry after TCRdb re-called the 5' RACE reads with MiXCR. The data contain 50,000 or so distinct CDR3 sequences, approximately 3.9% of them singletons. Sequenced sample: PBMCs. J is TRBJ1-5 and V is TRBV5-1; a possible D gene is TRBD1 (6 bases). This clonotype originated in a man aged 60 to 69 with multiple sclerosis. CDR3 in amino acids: CASSPDSRKQPQHF. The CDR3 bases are TGCGCCAGCAGCCCGGACAGCAGAAAGCAGCCCCAGCATTTT.